One sample yielded the 26 T cell receptor beta chains listed below, sequenced in a study of blood T cell repertoires in COVID-19. The method was immunoSEQ multiplex PCR; TCRdb's version includes in-frame clones alone and lacks a portion of them. The table records under 80,000 clones, roughly 80% of them present only once. The sequencing input was peripheral blood. Every receptor here comes from a man in his sixties with COVID-19, enrolled during active disease.

The rearrangement uses TRBV28 and TRBJ2-5; 10 nucleotides align to TRBD2. J was trimmed by 5 bases and V by 6 bases; bases with no gene match: 9. The germline V gene encodes CDR1 MDHEN and CDR2 SYDVKM. This CDR3 is 15 amino acids long. CDR3 sequence: CASSPLAGAGETQYF. The CDR3 DNA follows: TGTGCCAGCAGCCCCCTAGCGGGGGCCGGGGAGACCCAGTACTTC.

The rearrangement uses TRBV6-5 and TRBJ2-3; D is uncertain. Trimming pared 7 bases from V and 2 bases from J, leaving 16 bases between. The CDR3 contains 15 residues. CDR1 is MNHEY and CDR2 is SVGAGI in the germline V gene. CDR3 sequence (DNA): TGTGCCAGCACTGGAAAGGCGGTTTCCACAGATACGCAGTATTTT. This sequence encodes CASTGKAVSTDTQYF.

This sequence joins TRBV5-1 and TRBJ2-3; 7 bases match TRBD2. Per the germline V gene, CDR1 is SGHRS and CDR2 is YFSETQ. V was pared by 0 bases and J by 8 bases, with 6 bases of the junction left unmatched. This CDR3 has 14 amino acids. Here the CDR3 DNA reads TGCGCCAGCAGCTTGGACGGGGGGAGAACTACGCAGTATTTT. It translates to CASSLDGGRTTQYF.

This CDR3 is CASSPPWGEAGPSYEQYF. In DNA, the CDR3 is TGCGCCAGCAGCCCCCCTTGGGGGGAAGCAGGACCCTCCTACGAGCAGTACTTC. The rearrangement uses TRBV4-1 and TRBJ2-7; perhaps TRBD2 as D (6 bases). This CDR3 has 18 amino acids. V was cut by 4 bases and J by 0 bases, with 22 bases left in between. CDR1 MGHRA and CDR2 YSYEKL come from the germline V gene.

This chain connects TRBV12-3 or TRBV12-4 to TRBJ1-3; no reliable D call. V was cut by 3 bases and J by 14 bases, with 14 bases left in between. This CDR3 is built from 12 residues. CDR3 sequence: CASSFLPQVLYF. The CDR3 DNA reads TGTGCCAGCAGTTTCCTCCCACAAGTCTTATATTTT.

This chain links TRBV24-1 with TRBJ2-3; TRBD2 matches 11 bases. The germline V gene encodes CDR1 KGHDR and CDR2 SFDVKD. J lost 6 bases, V lost 4 bases, and 14 bases had no gene match. This CDR3 contains 18 residues. CDR3: CATSDHKTSGEEVDTQYF. CDR3 DNA: TGTGCCACCAGTGACCACAAGACTAGCGGGGAAGAGGTGGATACGCAGTATTTT.

The chain links TRBV18 to TRBJ2-7; 12 nucleotides align to TRBD1. Trimming removed 3 bases from V and 6 bases from J; junction bases left unmatched: 9. CDR3 length: 16 residues. The germline V gene has CDR1 KGHSH and CDR2 LQKENI. CDR3 loop: CASSPQNPGQGAEQYF. In DNA form, the CDR3 reads TGTGCCAGCTCACCCCAAAACCCGGGACAGGGGGCCGAGCAGTACTTC.

The rearrangement uses TRBV12-5 and TRBJ1-4; maybe TRBD1 (5 bases). The CDR3 sequence is 15 residues long. Germline V gene sequence: CDR1 LGHNT, CDR2 FRNRAP. Trimming removed 1 base at V and 3 bases at J, with 9 bases between. This CDR3 is CASGLGREANEKLFF. CDR3 coding DNA: TGTGCTAGTGGTTTGGGCAGGGAGGCTAATGAAAAACTGTTTTTT.

V usage is TRBV30 and J usage is TRBJ2-1; perhaps TRBD2 as D (6 bases). The CDR3 sequence is 13 residues long. Germline CDR1 is GTSNPN and CDR2 is SVGIG (reference sequence). V was clipped by 3 bases and J by 3 bases, with 9 bases between them. The CDR3 sequence is CAWRRGVYNEQFF. CDR3 DNA sequence: TGTGCCTGGAGGCGGGGCGTCTACAATGAGCAGTTCTTC.

The J gene is TRBJ2-1, the V gene TRBV9; 10 nucleotides line up with TRBD1. V gave up 2 bases and J gave up 7 bases; unmatched junction bases: 3. Germline V gene data show CDR1 as SGDLS and CDR2 as YYNGEE. The CDR3 totals 14 residues. CDR3 nucleotides: TGTGCCAGCAGCGTGGGACAGGGGAGTAATGAGCAGTTCTTC. It codes for CASSVGQGSNEQFF.

The chain carries TRBV2 and TRBJ2-5; a possible D gene is TRBD1 (6 bases). The ends were cut back, 4 bases at V and 5 bases at J, with 14 bases in the middle. The germline V gene has CDR1 SNHLY and CDR2 FYNNEI. CDR3 length: 14 residues. The CDR3 region is CASSGVRGPETQYF. CDR3 bases: TGTGCCAGCAGTGGGGTCAGGGGCCCGGAGACCCAGTACTTC.

V is TRBV2 and J is TRBJ1-5; no firm D call. CDR3 size: 13 residues. Germline loops: CDR1 SNHLY, CDR2 FYNNEI. Trimming took off 6 bases at V and 5 bases at J, with 11 bases between the two ends. CDR3 in DNA: TGTGCCAGCAGGGGCGGGGAACATCAGCCCCAGCATTTT. Its translation: CASRGGEHQPQHF.

V gene TRBV24-1 combines with J gene TRBJ2-7, with TRBD1 matching 7 bases. With V trimmed by 9 bases and J by 5 bases, 9 bases remained unmatched. The CDR3 sequence is 13 residues long. The germline V gene encodes CDR1 KGHDR and CDR2 SFDVKD. The CDR3 DNA follows: TGTGCCACCTCCCCAGGGGGTTTTAACGAGCAGTACTTC. Translated, it gives CATSPGGFNEQYF.

This clone was observed a few times. J is TRBJ2-7 and V is TRBV10-1; D is perhaps TRBD2 (5 bases). The CDR3 consists of 11 residues. Looked up from germline, CDR1 is WNHNN and CDR2 is SYGVQD (reference sequence). Deletions cut 6 bases from V and 3 bases from J, with 6 bases between. CDR3 in DNA: TGCGCCAGCAGGGACTTCTACGAGCAGTACTTC. Encoded protein: CASRDFYEQYF.

J is TRBJ2-1 and V is TRBV12-5; a weak D match, TRBD2 (6 bases). This CDR3 is built from 14 residues. V dropped 6 bases and J dropped 1 base, with 10 bases sitting between them. Germline V gives CDR1 LGHNT, CDR2 FRNRAP. In DNA, the CDR3 is TGTGCTAGTGGGGGGAGGTTGTCCTACAATGAGCAGTTCTTC. Translating it yields CASGGRLSYNEQFF.

This clone was counted between two and nine times. The chain has TRBV24-1 and TRBJ2-3, with a tentative D call TRBD1 (6 bases). This CDR3 spans 15 amino acids. Germline V gives CDR1 KGHDR, CDR2 SFDVKD. With 5 bases removed from V and 7 bases from J, the gap between germline ends came to 18 bases. CDR3 nucleotide sequence: TGTGCCACCAGTGGTTCGGACAGAGAGCCTAATACGCAGTATTTT. Its protein product is CATSGSDREPNTQYF.

The genes are TRBV7-9 and TRBJ2-3; D is possibly TRBD1 (6 bases). The CDR3 covers 15 residues. V was shortened by 1 base and J by 3 bases, with 11 bases between the two germline ends. The germline CDR1 and CDR2 sequences are SEHNR and FQNEAQ (reference sequence). The CDR3 reads CASSLVGQGTDTQYF. CDR3 nucleotides: TGTGCCAGCAGCTTAGTCGGGCAGGGGACAGATACGCAGTATTTT.

This sequence joins TRBV2 and TRBJ1-1; D is perhaps TRBD1 (5 bases). Germline CDR1 is SNHLY and CDR2 is FYNNEI. V lost 8 bases to trimming and J lost 3 bases, with 16 bases between them. The CDR3 runs to 14 residues. DNA for the CDR3: TGTGCCAGCGTGGGCAGGGTGGGCTACACTGAAGCTTTCTTT. Amino acid sequence: CASVGRVGYTEAFF.

The chain carries TRBV10-1 and TRBJ2-1, with 8 bases identical to TRBD1. This CDR3 contains 15 residues. CDR1 WNHNN and CDR2 SYGVQD come from the germline V gene (reference sequence). V gave up 0 bases and J gave up 10 bases; unmatched junction bases: 8. The DNA for the CDR3 is TGCGCCAGCAGTGAGTCGGGGCAGGGGGCAGGGGAGCAGTTCTTC. Its protein is CASSESGQGAGEQFF.

J is TRBJ2-2 and V is TRBV7-9; D possibly corresponds to TRBD2 (6 bases). Trimming stripped 4 bases from V and 0 bases from J, with 12 bases between. Germline values: CDR1 SEHNR, CDR2 FQNEAQ (reference sequence). This CDR3 is built from 16 residues. The CDR3, as DNA: TGTGCCAGCAGCTCCCCGACTAGACCGAACACCGGGGAGCTGTTTTTT. This gives the protein CASSSPTRPNTGELFF.

This chain connects TRBV10-3 to TRBJ2-2; 8 bases agree with TRBD1. CDR3 size: 14 residues. V was clipped by 7 bases and J by 7 bases; unmatched bases: 8. The germline V gene has CDR1 ENHRY and CDR2 SYGVKD. This CDR3 reads CAINRQGMGGELFF. The CDR3 DNA reads TGTGCCATCAATAGACAGGGGATGGGCGGGGAGCTGTTTTTT.

The chain recombines TRBV12-3 or TRBV12-4 with TRBJ2-1, with unresolved D. The CDR3 totals 12 residues. V shed 3 bases and J shed 7 bases, with 7 bases lying between them. CDR3 region: CASSFPGNEQFF. The CDR3 nucleotides read TGTGCCAGCAGTTTCCCCGGGAATGAGCAGTTCTTC.

The chain is built from TRBV5-4 and TRBJ2-1, with 10 bases aligning to TRBD2. The J segment lost 5 bases and the V segment lost 6 bases, leaving 17 bases of the junction unmatched. The CDR3 has 18 residues. From germline, CDR1 is SGHNT and CDR2 YYREEE (reference sequence). DNA of the CDR3: TGTGCCAGCACGGGGTCGACTAGCGGGCATCAAGGGCACAATGAGCAGTTCTTC. This sequence encodes CASTGSTSGHQGHNEQFF.

The CDR3 is CAISEFRDSSGELFF. CDR3 coding DNA: TGTGCCATCAGTGAGTTCCGGGACAGTAGCGGGGAGCTGTTTTTT. The J gene is TRBJ2-2, the V gene TRBV10-3; 7 bases line up with TRBD1. Unmatched junction bases numbered 6, after V lost 1 base and J lost 7 bases. From germline, CDR1 is ENHRY and CDR2 SYGVKD. This CDR3 comprises 15 residues.

The chain joins TRBV28 to TRBJ2-3; weak D call: TRBD2 (6 bases). The CDR3 covers 17 residues. The V end lost 5 bases, the J end lost 1 base, and 19 bases lay between the germline ends. CDR1 is MDHEN and CDR2 is SYDVKM in the germline V gene. CDR3 region: CASSAPPGRKGTDTQYF. The CDR3 DNA reads TGTGCCAGCAGTGCGCCGCCAGGGAGGAAAGGCACAGATACGCAGTATTTT.

This sequence joins TRBV19 and TRBJ2-7; possible D gene TRBD1, 5 bases. CDR1 LNHDA and CDR2 SQIVND come from the germline V gene (reference sequence). This CDR3 comprises 13 residues. The V end was cut by 2 bases, the J end by 8 bases, with 13 bases between. CDR3 amino acids: CASSILTERKQYF. The CDR3 region has the DNA TGTGCCAGTAGTATATTGACAGAGAGGAAGCAGTACTTC.